The 25 T cell receptor beta chains given below trace back to one sample, sequenced in a study of cytomegalovirus exposure and HLA in healthy donors. Vbeta (60) and Jbeta (13) primers were used in the PCR. Profiling relied on immunoSEQ multiplex PCR, and the TCRdb table lists in-frame clones only, not all of them. The table includes around 150,000 clones, about 64% detected once. Sequencing was performed on PBMCs. These receptors were taken from a woman in her 30s in good health and CMV-seropositive.

This clone is large by share. Other DNA sequences from this sample encode an identical CDR3 as well. The V and J genes are TRBV6-1 and TRBJ1-1; 8 bases align to TRBD1. The CDR3 is 13 residues long. Germline V gene sequence: CDR1 MNHNS, CDR2 SASEGT. With V trimmed by 8 bases and J by 5 bases, 7 bases remained unmatched. CDR3 nucleotide sequence: TGTGCCAGCGCGACAGGGGAGAGTACTGAAGCTTTCTTT. Translation: CASATGESTEAFF.

On this clone: In the same sample, other DNA sequences code for this CDR3. This chain uses TRBV5-1 with TRBJ2-3; D call uncertain. The length of the CDR3 is 13 residues. Per the germline V gene, CDR1 is SGHRS and CDR2 is YFSETQ. With 0 bases removed from V and 2 bases from J, the gap between germline ends came to 4 bases. As DNA, the CDR3 is TGCGCCAGCAGCTTGGGAGACACAGATACGCAGTATTTT. Its translation: CASSLGDTDTQYF.

The chain employs TRBV9 and TRBJ2-7; the D gene is possibly TRBD2 (5 bases). CDR1 is SGDLS, CDR2 YYNGEE, per germline. The CDR3 contains 16 residues. The V end lost 4 bases, the J end lost 6 bases, and 23 bases lay between the germline ends. The CDR3: CASSPFFAPGSSEQYF. CDR3 nucleotides: TGTGCCAGCAGCCCTTTTTTTGCCCCGGGGAGTTCCGAGCAGTACTTC.

This clone was detected only a few times. The CDR3 region has the DNA TGCGCCAGCAGCTCGACAGGGGAAGAGACCCAGTACTTC. It specifies CASSSTGEETQYF. The chain uses TRBV5-1 and TRBJ2-5; TRBD1 agrees at 8 bases. Trimming at V came to 3 bases and at J to 3 bases, leaving 1 base not matched to a gene. CDR1 and CDR2 (germline): SGHRS, YFSETQ. CDR3 length equals 13 residues.

The J gene is TRBJ1-1, the V gene TRBV29-1, with D possibly being TRBD1 (6 bases). Germline values: CDR1 SQVTM, CDR2 ANQGSEA. Trimming shortened V by 4 bases and J by 7 bases, and 16 bases separated the two germline ends. There are 13 residues in the CDR3. In DNA form, the CDR3 reads TGCAGCGTTGTATGGTCCACGACAGGTGAAGCTTTCTTT. The encoded protein is CSVVWSTTGEAFF.

V is TRBV6-5 and J is TRBJ1-2, with a tentative D call TRBD1 (5 bases). The CDR3 is 14 amino acids. Germline V gene data show CDR1 as MNHEY and CDR2 as SVGAGI. Trimming pared 0 bases from V and 7 bases from J, leaving 12 bases between. CDR3 DNA: TGTGCCAGCAGTTACTCGATGGGGCTATCTGGCTACACCTTC. This sequence encodes CASSYSMGLSGYTF.

The gene calls are TRBV2 and TRBJ2-1; possible D gene TRBD2, 6 bases. Germline values: CDR1 SNHLY, CDR2 FYNNEI. V lost 8 bases and J 6 bases, leaving 11 bases between the germline ends. The CDR3 is 12 residues long. CDR3 in amino acids: CASGPGLNEQFF. In DNA, the CDR3 is TGTGCCAGCGGCCCGGGACTCAATGAGCAGTTCTTC.

The chain joins TRBV6-5 to TRBJ1-5, with D possibly being TRBD1 (5 bases). V was cut by 2 bases and J by 4 bases, with 9 bases left in between. CDR1 MNHEY and CDR2 SVGAGI come from the germline V gene. The CDR3 covers 14 residues. The CDR3 here is CASSYRGWNQPQHF. The CDR3 nucleotides are TGTGCCAGCAGTTACAGGGGATGGAATCAGCCCCAGCATTTT.

This rearrangement joins TRBV7-9 to TRBJ1-5, with TRBD1 matching over 8 bases. The germline gives CDR1 SEHNR, CDR2 FQNEAQ (reference sequence). The CDR3 runs 14 residues. Trimming at V came to 10 bases and at J to 5 bases, leaving 10 bases not matched to a gene. As DNA, the CDR3 is TGTGCCACCGCGGTCCAGGGGGCTCATCAGCCCCAGCATTTT. Translating gives CATAVQGAHQPQHF.

A word on this clone: The junction departs from germline at one end; a sequencing error may be responsible. V is TRBV2 and J is TRBJ1-2, with TRBD1 identical over 8 bases. This CDR3 spans 13 amino acids. Germline-derived CDR1 and CDR2 are SNHLY and FYNNEI. The CDR3 DNA reads as TGTGCCAGCAGCGAAGGACAGGGTCGAGGCTACACCTTC. It encodes CASSEGQGRGYTF.

The chain is built from TRBV11-2 and TRBJ1-2; 8 positions match TRBD1. V lost 5 bases and J lost 8; bases outside the gene matches: 16. The germline CDR1 and CDR2 sequences are SGHAT and FQNNGV. CDR3 length: 16 amino acids. The CDR3 sequence is CASSPGQGPRLGGYTF. The CDR3 coding sequence is TGTGCCAGCAGCCCTGGACAGGGTCCTCGCCTCGGAGGCTACACCTTC.

The chain carries TRBV19 and TRBJ1-1; D is possibly TRBD1 (5 bases). V shed 9 bases and J shed 5 bases, with 16 bases lying between them. Germline V gene sequence: CDR1 LNHDA, CDR2 SQIVND (reference sequence). The CDR3 is 13 residues long. Written as DNA, the CDR3 is TGTGCCAGCTCACTTACAGGTCGGACTGAAGCTTTCTTT. It is translated as CASSLTGRTEAFF.

This clone appeared a single time. J is TRBJ2-5 and V is TRBV5-1, with 16 bases lining up with TRBD2. Gene TRBJ2-7 matches the end of the DNA better, so the J call may be wrong. There are 16 residues in the CDR3. CDR1 and CDR2 (germline): SGHRS, YFSETQ. The CDR3 here is CASSRGTSGRAYEQYF. DNA of the CDR3: TGCGCCAGCAGCCGTGGGACTAGCGGGAGGGCCTACGAGCAGTACTTC.

V is TRBV30 and J is TRBJ1-2; no firm D call. Germline lookup yields CDR1 GTSNPN and CDR2 SVGIG (reference sequence). The CDR3 runs to 13 residues. Trimming took 2 bases from V and 3 from J, leaving 10 bases between them. This CDR3 reads CAWSKHSYYGYTF. CDR3 bases: TGTGCCTGGAGTAAACACAGTTACTATGGCTACACCTTC.

The chain uses TRBV4-1 and TRBJ2-1; D might be TRBD2 (6 bases). CDR3 size: 18 residues. V was clipped by 1 base and J by 4 bases, with 20 bases between them. The germline gives CDR1 MGHRA, CDR2 YSYEKL. The CDR3 bases are TGCGCCAGCAGCCAAGGACCCGGTACTAGCCGGGTGTACAATGAGCAGTTCTTC. Encoded protein: CASSQGPGTSRVYNEQFF.

This clone has just one count. The J gene is TRBJ1-2, the V gene TRBV11-2, with TRBD1 identical over 9 bases. Germline V gives CDR1 SGHAT, CDR2 FQNNGV. V dropped 2 bases and J dropped 2; count of bases not matched to a gene: 15. The CDR3 spans 19 residues. The CDR3 nucleotides read TGTGCCAGCAGCTTATTTACACCTAAACAGGGGGCGGGAAACTATGGCTACACCTTC. Amino acids: CASSLFTPKQGAGNYGYTF.

The V call is TRBV5-4, the J call TRBJ2-7; possible D gene TRBD1, 5 bases. Germline V gene data show CDR1 as SGHNT and CDR2 as YYREEE (reference sequence). The CDR3 has 13 amino acids. With 4 bases removed from V and 2 bases from J, the gap between germline ends came to 10 bases. CDR3 protein: CASSIQGAYEQYF. In nucleotides, the CDR3 is TGTGCCAGCAGCATCCAGGGCGCCTACGAGCAGTACTTC.

The CDR3 nucleotides are TGTGCCAGCTCACCCCGGGACAGCCGCACAGATACGCAGTATTTT. Translating gives CASSPRDSRTDTQYF. The chain joins TRBV18 to TRBJ2-3; the match to TRBD1 covers 7 bases. The V segment lost 3 bases and the J segment 1 base; nucleotides outside the gene matches: 4. This CDR3 is built from 15 residues. Germline V lookup: CDR1 KGHSH, CDR2 LQKENI.

This chain uses TRBV20-1 with TRBJ2-7, with D possibly matching TRBD1 (5 bases). Germline V gene lookup returns CDR1 DFQATT and CDR2 SNEGSKA (reference sequence). Trimming shortened V by 6 bases and J by 3 bases, and 9 bases separated the two germline ends. This CDR3 is built from 11 residues. The CDR3 loop is CSAFDSYEQYF. CDR3 sequence (DNA): TGCAGTGCCTTTGACAGCTACGAGCAGTACTTC.

The chain couples TRBV6-1 to TRBJ1-4; 8 nucleotides align to TRBD1. Germline V CDR1 and CDR2: MNHNS, SASEGT. CDR3 length equals 14 residues. V shed 4 bases and J 4 bases; nucleotides not matched to a gene: 2. In DNA, the CDR3 is TGTGCCAGCAGTGGACAGGGGAGTAATGAAAAACTGTTTTTT. This gives the protein CASSGQGSNEKLFF.

The V and J genes are TRBV29-1 and TRBJ1-3; 9 positions agree with TRBD1. Germline V gene sequence: CDR1 SQVTM, CDR2 ANQGSEA. V was pared by 5 bases and J by 2 bases, with 1 base of the junction left unmatched. The length of the CDR3 is 13 residues. The CDR3 here is CSVTGGPGNTIYF. The CDR3 nucleotides are TGCAGCGTTACAGGGGGCCCTGGAAACACCATATATTTT.

The chain couples TRBV4-2 to TRBJ1-1; tentatively, D is TRBD1 (6 bases). Germline-derived CDR1 and CDR2 are LGHNA and YNFKEQ. The CDR3 has 15 residues. Trimming removed 3 bases at V and 2 bases at J, with 13 bases between. In nucleotides, the CDR3 is TGTGCCAGCAGCCAGCCGGGACACTCAAACACTGAAGCTTTCTTT. It yields the protein CASSQPGHSNTEAFF.

This clone was counted a few times. The rearrangement joins TRBV5-1 to TRBJ2-7; 7 bases line up with TRBD2. The V gene's germline CDR1 is SGHRS and CDR2 YFSETQ. The CDR3 contains 13 residues. V shed 4 bases, J shed 7 bases, and the junction held 8 bases outside the gene matches. The CDR3 bases are TGCGCCAGCAGCCAAATCAGGGAGGGGGAGCAGTACTTC. Its protein product is CASSQIREGEQYF.

There are a few counts of this clone. V gene TRBV5-1 combines with J gene TRBJ2-5, with TRBD1 identical over 8 bases. Germline values: CDR1 SGHRS, CDR2 YFSETQ. V was pared by 4 bases and J by 5 bases, with 7 bases of the junction left unmatched. CDR3 length: 14 amino acids. Here the CDR3 reads CASSPDRAGETQYF. CDR3 bases: TGCGCCAGCAGCCCGGACAGGGCGGGTGAGACCCAGTACTTC. The full variable domain, its missing parts supplied by reference TRBV5-1 and TRBJ2-5, is KAGVTQTPRYLIKTRGQQVTLSCSPISGHRSVSWYQQTPGQGLQFLFEYFSETQRNKGNFPGRFSGRQFSNSRSEMNVSTLELGDSALYLCASSPDRAGETQYFGPGTRLLVL.

The chain employs TRBV5-1 and TRBJ2-5; 10 bases are a match to TRBD2. The DNA end is more similar to TRBJ2-7, so the J call may be wrong. CDR1 is SGHRS, CDR2 YFSETQ, per germline. The CDR3 contains 14 residues. In nucleotides, the CDR3 is TGCGCCAGCAGCCGGGGACTAGCGCTGGACGAGCAGTACTTC. This sequence encodes CASSRGLALDEQYF.